The clone carrying this T cell receptor (beta chain) turned up a few times. Its antigen is currently unknown. The data were obtained in a study of cytotoxic CD8 clonotypes in ibrutinib-treated CLL. Study-wide background: The response samples were taken once patients had been treated for a median of roughly 12 months, range 6 to 36. Productive templates averaged around 250,000 per sample, and productive rearrangements 85,000 to 95,000.

CDR1 is SGHAT and CDR2 is FQNNGV in the germline V gene. Unmatched junction bases numbered 4, after V lost 1 base and J lost 11 bases. CDR3 length: 12 residues. General observations from the study: Clonality increased with ibrutinib response but returned toward baseline at progression.

Produced via immunoSEQ multiplex PCR; TCRdb's table is partial and in-frame only. Of fewer than 150,000 clones in the sample, approximately 81% were seen once. The chain carries TRBV11-2 and TRBJ1-1; 7 nucleotides agree with TRBD1. Sequenced here: PBMCs, sampled after 24 months of ibrutinib treatment. This receptor was taken from a human donor with chronic lymphocytic leukemia. The CDR3: CASSLGTGVAFF. The CDR3 region has the DNA TGTGCCAGCAGCTTAGGGACAGGAGTCGCTTTCTTT.